This T cell receptor beta chain was observed in a study of cytomegalovirus exposure and HLA in healthy donors. Study background: It was reported in a later analysis that the same platform had been used for the 120 validation repertoires as for the 666 first-cohort repertoires. Study findings and constraints: Investigators reported 164 TCR beta chains as tied to cytomegalovirus.

These donors were members of the approximately 120-subject validation cohort, a group separate from the roughly 670-subject first cohort. TCRdb keeps only in-frame clones here, not all; method: immunoSEQ multiplex PCR. The sample yields some 250,000 clones, almost 90% seen once. To note about this clone: Its antigen is currently unknown.

CDR1 is SGHTA and CDR2 is FQGNSA in the germline V gene. V was clipped by 3 bases and J by 4 bases; unmatched bases: 3. The CDR3 is made up of 14 amino acids. This sequence originates from a young woman in good health and CMV-seronegative. This chain joins TRBV7-2 and TRBJ1-5, with TRBD1 matching over 7 bases. The sequencing sample was made of PBMCs. CDR3 in DNA: TGTGCCAGCAGCTTGTTCAGGGGGAATCAGCCCCAGCATTTT. Translating gives CASSLFRGNQPQHF.